Below, one T cell receptor beta chain is given with its context. Its antigen is not known. Scientists made TCR beta libraries using quantitative 5'-RACE with molecular barcodes. TCRdb reanalysed the 5' RACE reads using MiXCR and keeps one entry per CDR3 protein. The data show under 250,000 distinct CDR3 sequences, over 7% seen once. Germline V gene data show CDR1 as SGHDT and CDR2 as YYEEEE. The CDR3 totals 16 residues. Trimming cost V 4 bases and J 5 bases, with 21 bases left between them. This sample stems from a study of CD8 T cells in ankylosing spondylitis. Study-wide results and caveats: Earlier literature documents some of the motif variants in reactive arthritis synovial fluid and blood. One TCR beta motif, made up of fewer than 10 highly homologous variants, appeared characteristic of ankylosing spondylitis blood.

J is TRBJ2-5 and V is TRBV5-6; weak D call: TRBD2 (7 bases). The sequencing input was blood, either unsorted or a sorted T cell fraction (not recorded which). This receptor was obtained from a female donor with ankylosing spondylitis or in good health (not recorded which). CDR3: CASSRGTGGPGETQYF. CDR3 DNA sequence: TGTGCCAGCAGCCGGGGGACCGGGGGGCCGGGGGAGACCCAGTACTTC.